Listed below are T cell receptor beta chains from one sample, sequenced in a study of PD-L1 blockade in urothelial cancer. Sequencing was performed with immunoSEQ multiplex PCR; in TCRdb, only in-frame clones are kept and a portion is missing. This repertoire shows about 43,000 clones, 80% found once; its top ten account for about a sixth. Here the sequenced sample was PBMCs, taken around atezolizumab (anti-PD-L1) treatment. These receptors all stem from a man between 60 and 75 years old with urothelial cancer. The CDR3 runs from the conserved cysteine through the conserved F or W. A D gene is named only where the DNA matches it firmly. Clone size appears in some rows only: once, few, many, or a class for an expanded clone.

j_call | cdr3_length | v_call | d_call | clone_size | cdr3_aa | cdr3_nt
TRBJ2-7 | 15 | TRBV5-1 | TRBD1 | . | CASSSRQGISYEQYF | TGCGCCAGCAGCTCGAGACAGGGGATATCCTACGAGCAGTACTTC
TRBJ1-5 | 15 | TRBV10-2 | . | . | CASSESLGAGQPQHF | TGCGCCAGCAGTGAGTCATTGGGGGCAGGTCAGCCCCAGCATTTT
TRBJ2-3 | 13 | TRBV19 | TRBD1 | . | CASSRDRGDTQYF | TGTGCCAGTAGTAGGGACAGGGGGGATACGCAGTATTTT
TRBJ2-7 | 16 | TRBV4-2 | TRBD2 | . | CASSQDNSGVSYEQYF | TGTGCCAGCAGCCAAGACAATAGCGGGGTCTCCTACGAGCAGTACTTC
TRBJ2-7 | 13 | TRBV15 | . | . | CATGTRDIYEQYF | TGTGCCACCGGCACCAGGGATATCTACGAGCAGTACTTC
TRBJ1-2 | 14 | TRBV27 | . | once | CASSPARELFGYTF | TGTGCCAGCAGCCCGGCCAGGGAACTATTCGGCTACACCTTC
TRBJ2-7 | 12 | TRBV29-1 | . | . | CSVGAGAYEQYF | TGCAGCGTTGGTGCAGGGGCCTACGAGCAGTACTTC
TRBJ1-4 | 15 | TRBV4-2 | TRBD1 | . | CASKGQGARGEKLFF | TGTGCCAGCAAGGGACAGGGGGCGCGGGGTGAAAAACTGTTTTTT
TRBJ2-7 | 12 | TRBV7-2 | TRBD2 | . | CASRGRGDEQYF | TGTGCCAGCAGAGGGCGGGGGGACGAGCAGTACTTC
TRBJ2-3 | 18 | TRBV7-2 | . | . | CASSDRPRTPHSTDTQYF | TGTGCCAGCAGCGATAGACCTCGGACTCCTCATAGCACAGATACGCAGTATTTT
TRBJ2-3 | 15 | TRBV27 | . | few | CASSPLTGRMDTQYF | TGTGCCAGCAGTCCTCTCACTGGTCGAATGGATACGCAGTATTTT
TRBJ2-1 | 19 | TRBV7-9 | TRBD1 | once | CASSSIMGPKGALVNEQFF | TGTGCCAGCAGTTCCATTATGGGACCCAAGGGGGCCCTGGTGAATGAGCAGTTCTTC
TRBJ1-3 | 13 | TRBV4-1 | . | . | CASSQPTVNTIYF | TGCGCCAGCAGCCAACCGACAGTAAACACCATATATTTT
TRBJ1-4 | 15 | TRBV5-1 | . | . | CASRRGVLGSEKLFF | TGCGCCAGCAGACGCGGGGTCCTAGGGAGTGAAAAACTGTTTTTT
TRBJ2-2 | 17 | TRBV5-4 | TRBD2 | . | CASSQLLAGVNTGELFF | TGTGCCAGCAGTCAGTTACTAGCGGGAGTGAATACCGGGGAGCTGTTTTTT
TRBJ2-4 | 16 | TRBV6-7 | . | once | CASSYSTVLAKNIQYF | TGTGCCAGCAGTTACTCAACAGTTCTAGCCAAAAACATTCAGTACTTC
TRBJ2-2 | 15 | TRBV28 | . | few | CASRSNRENTGELFF | TGTGCCAGCAGATCGAACAGGGAGAACACCGGGGAGCTGTTTTTT
TRBJ2-3 | 15 | TRBV7-9 | . | . | CASSLEGLPTDTQYF | TGTGCCAGCAGCTTAGAAGGACTACCCACAGATACGCAGTATTTT